The following is a T cell receptor (beta chain) sequence with its context. Its specificity is not known. The sample comes from a study of T-cell memory formation after mild COVID-19. V lost 7 bases to trimming and J lost 12 bases, with 14 bases between them. The V gene's germline CDR1 is MNHNY and CDR2 SVGAGI (reference sequence). The CDR3 sequence is 11 residues long. TCRdb processed the 5' RACE reads anew with MiXCR; each CDR3 protein has one entry. The data contain approximately 300,000 distinct CDR3 sequences, 15% to 20% of them seen just once; the ten biggest clones take up about a fifth. The study, taken as a whole, reports: Specificity for SARS-CoV-2 was not confirmed among the second-wave clones peaking on day 37. CD4+ contracting clones lay mainly in CM and EM, CD8+ ones in EMRA.

The gene calls are TRBV6-6 and TRBJ2-3; weak D call: TRBD1 (6 bases). The material sequenced was PBMCs or a T cell subset sorted from them (not recorded which). The origin of this receptor is a man younger than 35 who had mild COVID-19 (a few samples of this study predate the infection). Cell type and time point are not known. The CDR3 DNA sequence: TGTGCCAGCATCCAGGGGTTAAAACAGTATTTT. Residues: CASIQGLKQYF.